What follows are 13 T cell receptor beta chains derived from one specimen sequenced in a study of T cell clonality in common variable immunodeficiency. Study-wide findings and caveats: Reportedly, TCR beta sequences from common variable immunodeficiency showed fewer deletions and N-nucleotide insertions.

Clones were sequenced by immunoSEQ multiplex PCR, and TCRdb holds only the in-frame ones, with some missing. The sample offers fewer than 15,000 clones and no singletons, the top ten holding approximately 6.9%. Their antigen targets remain unknown. Sequencing used peripheral blood mononuclear cells. The receptors originated from a human donor with common variable immunodeficiency.

As regards this clone: Read data end 3 residues before the CDR3 end; the end is taken from the germline J gene. This sequence joins TRBV2 and TRBJ1-2; TRBD1 is a possible D gene (5 bases). Germline assignment: CDR1 SNHLY and CDR2 FYNNEI. The ends were cut back, 2 bases at V and 6 bases at J, with 10 bases in the middle. The CDR3 is 13 amino acids. The covered CDR3 bases are TGTGCCAGCAGTGAAAGGCAGGGAAATGGC. Protein sequence: CASSERQGNG. The full CDR3 sequence reads CASSERQGNGYTF.

About this clone itself: The read terminates 3 residues before the CDR3 end, so the remaining end is supplied by the germline J gene. The chain uses TRBV7-3 and TRBJ2-1; possible D gene TRBD2, 6 bases. Germline V gene data show CDR1 as SGHTA and CDR2 as FQGTGA. Trimming removed 4 bases from V and 3 bases from J, with 13 bases in between. This CDR3 is 15 amino acids long. The CDR3 here is CASSSGEVRYNEQFF. The part of the CDR3 DNA that was read is TGTGCCAGCAGCTCCGGGGAGGTCCGCTACAATGAG.

Concerning this clone itself: Read data end 3 residues before the CDR3 end; the end is taken from the germline J gene. This sequence joins TRBV7-9 and TRBJ1-3, with 7 bases aligning to TRBD1. The CDR3 runs to 15 residues. Germline V gives CDR1 SEHNR, CDR2 FQNEAQ (reference sequence). The junction had 2 bases not matched to a gene; V was cut back by 3 bases and J by 0 bases. CDR3 protein: CASSLDRFSGNTIYF. The CDR3 bases that were read are TGTGCCAGCAGCTTGGACAGGTTCTCTGGAAACACC.

This clone turned up a few times. The read comes to an end 3 residues before the CDR3 does, leaving the germline J gene to fill in the end. The rearrangement uses TRBV19 and TRBJ1-1; unclear D gene. Germline V lookup: CDR1 LNHDA, CDR2 SQIVND (reference sequence). This CDR3 region has 13 residues. V was clipped by 1 base and J by 6 bases, with 9 bases between them. Incomplete CDR3 DNA: TGTGCCAGTAGTATAGGGAGACAACCTGAA. Protein sequence: CASSIGRQPE. The whole CDR3 protein reads CASSIGRQPEAFF.

This clone occurred a few times. The CDR3: CASSHPDPGGTEAFF. The CDR3 bases that were read are TGCGCCAGCAGTCATCCCGATCCAGGGGGCACTGAA. V and J are TRBV23-1 and TRBJ1-1; the match to TRBD1 covers 7 bases. The missing CDR3 end, 3 residues past where the read stops, is filled in from the germline J gene. TRBV23-1 is assigned to the ORF class and has an uncertain function. The CDR3 is 15 amino acids. Trimming at V came to 3 bases and at J to 4 bases, leaving 8 bases not matched to a gene.

As for this clone: The CDR3 end lies 3 residues beyond the end of the read and is filled in from the germline J gene. This chain connects TRBV2 to TRBJ2-3; 8 bases align to TRBD1. This CDR3 has 15 residues. The germline gives CDR1 SNHLY, CDR2 FYNNEI. V was pared by 5 bases and J by 2 bases, with 6 bases of the junction left unmatched. The sequenced CDR3 bases are TGTGCCAGCAGTAGAGGACAGGGTCCCACAGATACG. Protein: CASSRGQGPTDT. From start to end, the CDR3 is CASSRGQGPTDTQYF.

This clone has more than one count but fewer than ten. The read comes to an end 3 residues before the CDR3 does, leaving the germline J gene to fill in the end. This chain links TRBV5-1 with TRBJ1-6; no firm D call. The CDR3 sequence is 17 residues long. Germline V gene data show CDR1 as SGHRS and CDR2 as YFSETQ. Deletions cut 0 bases from V and 0 bases from J, with 10 bases between. CDR3 sequence reads: CASSLGGSSSYNSPLHF. The CDR3 bases that were read are TGCGCCAGCAGCTTGGGCGGCAGCAGCTCCTATAATTCACCC.

The DNA read from the CDR3 is TGTGCCAGCAGTGGACAGGGCTACCAGCCC. Protein sequence: CASSGQGYQP. The entire CDR3 is CASSGQGYQPQHF. This chain uses TRBV6-1 with TRBJ1-5, with 7 bases that match TRBD1. The read halts 3 residues ahead of the CDR3 end, with the missing end drawn from the germline J gene. V gave up 4 bases and J gave up 7 bases; unmatched junction bases: 4. CDR3 length equals 13 residues. Germline loops: CDR1 MNHNS, CDR2 SASEGT.

This clone was recorded a few times. The read halts 3 residues ahead of the CDR3 end, with the missing end drawn from the germline J gene. The chain recombines TRBV19 with TRBJ1-2, with a weak D call TRBD1 (6 bases). There are 16 residues in the CDR3. Germline loops: CDR1 LNHDA, CDR2 SQIVND (reference sequence). CDR3 sequence reads: CASSIPSLPTTGGYTF. CDR3 bases read: TGTGCCAGTAGTATTCCGTCCTTACCTACAACAGGGGGC.

Of note for this clone: Read data end 3 residues before the CDR3 end; the end is taken from the germline J gene. The gene calls are TRBV6-2 or TRBV6-3 and TRBJ1-5; 7 bases are shared with TRBD1. The ends lost 6 bases at V and 8 bases at J; junction bases unmatched: 7. CDR3 length equals 13 residues. The V gene's germline CDR1 is MNHEY and CDR2 SVGEGT. This CDR3 reads CASSLTGIKPQHF. CDR3 bases read: TGTGCCAGCAGCTTGACAGGGATAAAGCCC.

With respect to this clone: From the germline J gene comes the end of the CDR3, since the read stops 3 residues before it. This rearrangement joins TRBV7-2 to TRBJ1-4, with D unclear. Deletions cut 5 bases from V and 8 bases from J, with 18 bases between. Germline loops: CDR1 SGHTA, CDR2 FQGNSA. The CDR3 is 15 residues long. The sequenced part of the CDR3 DNA is TGTGCCAGCAGCCCGGCGGGAAGCCTGAAGGAAAAA. This translates into CASSPAGSLKEK. The full CDR3 sequence reads CASSPAGSLKEKLFF.

This clone was detected only a few times. This CDR3 reads CASSRQGIVREQFF. CDR3 bases read: TGTGCCAGCAGTAGACAGGGTATTGTTCGTGAG. V is TRBV7-9 and J is TRBJ2-1, with 7 positions matching TRBD1. The CDR3 is cut off 3 residues early in the read; its end comes from the germline J gene. Germline assignment: CDR1 SEHNR and CDR2 FQNEAQ (reference sequence). CDR3 length: 14 amino acids. V shed 6 bases, J shed 9 bases, and the junction held 11 bases outside the gene matches.

Comment on this clone: With the read ending 3 residues before the CDR3 end, the germline J gene is used to fill in that end. The V and J genes are TRBV18 and TRBJ1-5, with a possible D match to TRBD1 (5 bases). Trimming removed 2 bases from V and 7 bases from J, with 18 bases in between. The germline gives CDR1 KGHSH, CDR2 LQKENI. CDR3 size: 16 residues. The CDR3 bases that were read are TGTGCCAGCTCACCAATAGGAGGGGCGCCGGAGCAGCCC. Protein sequence: CASSPIGGAPEQP. The entire CDR3 protein is CASSPIGGAPEQPQHF.